The 15 T cell receptor beta chains reported below all come from one sample, sequenced in a study of T cells in Graves' hyperthyroidism and ophthalmopathy (dated by TCRdb to 2018 to 2020). The library was built by means of multiplex PCR. Sequencing was carried out with an Illumina HiSeq 2000. The TCR beta CDR3 regions were amplified from RNA transcripts. For the first round of RT-PCR on the TCR CDR3, the HTBI primer set was used together with the Qiagen OneStep RT-PCR kit. TCRdb handled the public reads itself, with Q25 trimming in fastp and clone calling in MiXCR, and kept productive beta chains. Under each unique CDR3 protein, matching rows form one entry showing the most common genes and DNA. The sample table contains hundreds of thousands of distinct CDR3 sequences; only one count was recorded for about 24% of them. In total, the top ten clones hold about a third of the sample. The source material was blood. All receptors come from a woman between 40 and 55 years old with Graves' ophthalmopathy.

This clonotype was recorded many times. The V call is TRBV6-1, the J call TRBJ2-2; the D gene is possibly TRBD1 (5 bases). V lost 7 bases to trimming and J lost 4 bases, with 13 bases between them. The germline CDR1 and CDR2 sequences are MNHNS and SASEGT. The length of the CDR3 is 14 residues. CDR3 bases: TGTGCCAGCAAAGAAGGGGTGATCACCGGGGAGCTGTTTTTT. Translation gives CASKEGVITGELFF.

This clonotype was observed many times. This sequence joins TRBV15 and TRBJ2-5; 8 bases match TRBD1. CDR1 LNHNV and CDR2 YYDKDF come from the germline V gene (reference sequence). CDR3 length: 15 residues. After removal of 0 bases from V and 5 bases from J, the junction contained 5 bases not matched to a gene. The DNA of the CDR3 is TGTGCCACCAGCAGAGACAGGGGGCGATCGGAGACCCAGTACTTC. Translation: CATSRDRGRSETQYF.

Ten or more counts support this clonotype. The V and J genes are TRBV20-1 and TRBJ1-1; possibly TRBD1 for D (5 bases). CDR1 and CDR2 (germline): DFQATT, SNEGSKA (reference sequence). CDR3 length: 16 amino acids. Trimming shortened V by 6 bases and J by 0 bases, and 20 bases separated the two germline ends. In DNA, the CDR3 is TGCAGTGCGGAACCAGGACACCTGCCGATGAACACTGAAGCTTTCTTT. This encodes CSAEPGHLPMNTEAFF.

The rearrangement links TRBV5-1 to TRBJ2-3, with 8 bases aligning to TRBD2. In germline, CDR1 is SGHRS, CDR2 YFSETQ. This CDR3 is 17 amino acids long. V gave up 0 bases and J gave up 6 bases; unmatched junction bases: 12. The CDR3 nucleotides read TGCGCCAGCAGCTTGGGGGCTAGCGGGCCCCGCCCCGATACGCAGTATTTT. This encodes CASSLGASGPRPDTQYF.

This clonotype was recorded at least ten times. J is TRBJ1-2 and V is TRBV28; no reliable D call. The CDR3 is 14 amino acids. The V gene's germline CDR1 is MDHEN and CDR2 SYDVKM. V was trimmed by 6 bases and J by 5 bases, leaving 16 bases between them. CDR3 coding DNA: TGTGCCAGCAGCCCTCCGACCCAAGGGTATGGCTACACCTTC. This encodes CASSPPTQGYGYTF.

Many counts were recorded for this clonotype. V gene TRBV30 combines with J gene TRBJ2-7; 7 bases map to TRBD2. This CDR3 has 14 amino acids. The germline gives CDR1 GTSNPN, CDR2 SVGIG (reference sequence). Trimming cost V 0 bases and J 2 bases; bases outside gene matches: 4. CDR3: CAWSVSSGPYEQYF. CDR3 DNA sequence: TGTGCCTGGAGTGTCTCTAGCGGACCCTACGAGCAGTACTTC.

This clonotype came up many times. The V and J genes are TRBV6-4 and TRBJ2-2, with D perhaps matching TRBD1 or TRBD2 (5 bases each). The germline V gene has CDR1 MRHNA and CDR2 SNTAGT. Deletions cut 8 bases from V and 4 bases from J, with 11 bases between. The CDR3 covers 13 residues. This chain's CDR3 is CASRDRLTGELFF. DNA for the CDR3: TGTGCCAGCCGGGACCGACTCACCGGGGAGCTGTTTTTT.

J is TRBJ2-7 and V is TRBV28; 8 bases map to TRBD1. V was pared by 5 bases and J by 6 bases, with 18 bases of the junction left unmatched. The germline gives CDR1 MDHEN, CDR2 SYDVKM. The CDR3 is 17 amino acids. The CDR3 is CASSTPTGDTHPTEQYF. The CDR3 nucleotides are TGTGCCAGCAGTACCCCGACAGGGGACACCCACCCTACCGAGCAGTACTTC.

This clonotype was picked up many times. The J gene is TRBJ2-7, the V gene TRBV7-3, with D maybe TRBD2 (6 bases). The length of the CDR3 is 13 residues. The V gene's germline CDR1 is SGHTA and CDR2 FQGTGA. With 3 bases removed from V and 7 bases from J, the gap between germline ends came to 13 bases. CDR3 bases: TGTGCCAGCAGCTTGAGGGGAGGAGGAGAGCAGTACTTC. Translating it yields CASSLRGGGEQYF.

Ten or more counts support this clonotype. This chain uses TRBV19 with TRBJ1-2; D not certain. V lost 5 bases to trimming and J lost 4 bases, with 11 bases between them. This CDR3 region has 13 residues. Germline V gene lookup returns CDR1 LNHDA and CDR2 SQIVND (reference sequence). CDR3 sequence (DNA): TGTGCCAGTAGTGAGTCCGCCAGCTATGGCTACACCTTC. It translates to CASSESASYGYTF.

At least ten counts were recorded for this clonotype. This sequence joins TRBV5-1 and TRBJ1-2; no definite D call. Between the trimmed V and J ends, which lost 4 bases and 4 bases, there was a span of 11 bases. The CDR3 has 13 amino acids. Germline V lookup: CDR1 SGHRS, CDR2 YFSETQ. The CDR3 DNA follows: TGCGCCAGCAGCCACGACGGTAGCTATGGCTACACCTTC. Translating gives CASSHDGSYGYTF.

The table lists this clonotype with many counts. This sequence joins TRBV7-9 and TRBJ2-5, with 7 bases lining up with TRBD1. CDR1 is SEHNR and CDR2 is FQNEAQ in the germline V gene (reference sequence). This CDR3 has 15 residues. V trimming: 5 bases; J trimming: 5 bases; junction bases outside the gene matches: 11. The CDR3, as DNA: TGTGCCAGCAGCCCGAGGACAGGAGTTTGGGAGACCCAGTACTTC. Translation gives CASSPRTGVWETQYF. Full variable domain (rest looked up from reference TRBV7-9 and TRBJ2-5): DTGVSQNPRHKITKRGQNVTFRCDPISEHNRLYWYRQTLGQGPEFLTYFQNEAQLEKSRLLSDRFSAERPKGSFSTLEIQRTEQGDSAMYLCASSPRTGVWETQYFGPGTRLLVL.

This clonotype was counted at least ten times. The V gene is TRBV20-1, the J gene TRBJ1-5, with a weak D call TRBD1 (5 bases). V dropped 6 bases and J dropped 3 bases, with 18 bases sitting between them. The CDR3 contains 15 residues. Germline-derived CDR1 and CDR2 are DFQATT and SNEGSKA (reference sequence). CDR3 sequence (DNA): TGCAGTGCCAACCAGGGAGGGTTCGTCAATCAGCCCCAGCATTTT. This codes for CSANQGGFVNQPQHF.

This clonotype was seen repeatedly, ten times or more. The chain recombines TRBV4-1 with TRBJ1-1, with TRBD1 identical over 8 bases. V was pared by 6 bases and J by 4 bases, with 7 bases of the junction left unmatched. The germline CDR1 and CDR2 sequences are MGHRA and YSYEKL. This CDR3 is built from 14 residues. For the CDR3, the DNA is TGCGCCAGCAGGGACACACAGGGGGGCACTGAAGCTTTCTTT. This translates into CASRDTQGGTEAFF.

This clonotype has ten or more counts. The gene calls are TRBV20-1 and TRBJ2-5, with 11 bases lining up with TRBD2. There are 17 residues in the CDR3. After removal of 3 bases from V and 5 bases from J, the junction contained 14 bases not matched to a gene. Germline CDR1 and CDR2: DFQATT and SNEGSKA (reference sequence). The CDR3 region is CSARLLAGVSLGETQYF. The CDR3, as DNA: TGCAGTGCTAGGTTACTAGCGGGAGTTTCTTTAGGGGAGACCCAGTACTTC.